A selection of T cell receptor beta chains follows, all from one sample in a study of blood T cell repertoires in COVID-19. The repertoire was sequenced with immunoSEQ multiplex PCR; TCRdb's copy has only in-frame clones and lacks some. The table lists over 200,000 clones, roughly 80% of them singletons, with around 4.7% in the top ten. Specimen: peripheral blood. These receptors were collected from a human donor in a cohort sampled during active COVID-19. Both conserved end residues are part of each CDR3. The D gene is left open where the match is weak. Rows may omit the clone size; those that give it use once, few, many or a size class.

j_gene: TRBJ2-1; abundance: once; v_gene: TRBV9; d_gene: NA; CDR3nt: TGTGCCAGCAGCGTAGAGGTGCTAGCAGGCAATGAGCAGTTCTTC; CDR3aa: CASSVEVLAGNEQFF
j_gene: TRBJ2-1; abundance: NA; v_gene: TRBV25-1; d_gene: TRBD2; CDR3nt: TGTGCCAGCAGTGAACCGGGACTAGCCTCCAATGAGCAGTTCTTC; CDR3aa: CASSEPGLASNEQFF
j_gene: TRBJ1-1; abundance: NA; v_gene: TRBV18; d_gene: TRBD1; CDR3nt: TGTGCCAGCTCACCGGGACAGGGTCGGAACACTGAAGCTTTCTTT; CDR3aa: CASSPGQGRNTEAFF
j_gene: TRBJ2-3; abundance: NA; v_gene: TRBV4-3; d_gene: NA; CDR3nt: TGCGCCAGCAGCCAAGTCGTGGGCAGCTCCACAGATACGCAGTATTTT; CDR3aa: CASSQVVGSSTDTQYF
j_gene: TRBJ2-7; abundance: NA; v_gene: TRBV4-3; d_gene: TRBD1; CDR3nt: TGCGCCAGCAGCCCTCGGACAGGGGATCACTACGAGCAGTACTTC; CDR3aa: CASSPRTGDHYEQYF
j_gene: TRBJ2-7; abundance: NA; v_gene: TRBV28; d_gene: TRBD1; CDR3nt: TGTGCCAGCAGTTTCCTTTCCGGGACAGGGGACTCCTACGAGCAGTACTTC; CDR3aa: CASSFLSGTGDSYEQYF
j_gene: TRBJ2-7; abundance: NA; v_gene: TRBV19; d_gene: TRBD2; CDR3nt: TGTGCCAGTAGTATCGGAGCGGGAAGGTCCTACGAGCAGTACTTC; CDR3aa: CASSIGAGRSYEQYF
j_gene: TRBJ2-7; abundance: medium-sized; v_gene: TRBV10-3; d_gene: TRBD1; CDR3nt: TGTGCCATCAGTGAGGGACAGGGGACCGCCTTAGGGGACGAGCAGTACTTC; CDR3aa: CAISEGQGTALGDEQYF
j_gene: TRBJ2-6; abundance: NA; v_gene: TRBV20-1; d_gene: TRBD1; CDR3nt: TGCAGTGCTAGTCGGACAGGGATTCAAGGGGCCAACGTCCTGACTTTC; CDR3aa: CSASRTGIQGANVLTF
j_gene: TRBJ2-4; abundance: NA; v_gene: TRBV5-8; d_gene: TRBD1; CDR3nt: TGTGCCAGCAGCCCTACAGGGGGCCAGCTACTCGCCAAAAACATTCAGTACTTC; CDR3aa: CASSPTGGQLLAKNIQYF
j_gene: TRBJ1-2; abundance: NA; v_gene: TRBV23-1; d_gene: TRBD1; CDR3nt: TGCGCCAGCAGTCAATCGAAGGGACAGTCTAACTATGGCTACACCTTC; CDR3aa: CASSQSKGQSNYGYTF
j_gene: TRBJ1-5; abundance: NA; v_gene: TRBV4-3; d_gene: NA; CDR3nt: TGCGCCAGCAGCCAAGATCTCACAGAAAATCAGCCCCAGCATTTT; CDR3aa: CASSQDLTENQPQHF
j_gene: TRBJ2-7; abundance: NA; v_gene: TRBV5-1; d_gene: NA; CDR3nt: TGCGCCAGCAGCTCCCAGGGTCCGTTACGCGAGCAGTACTTC; CDR3aa: CASSSQGPLREQYF
j_gene: TRBJ1-5; abundance: NA; v_gene: TRBV6-2/TRBV6-3; d_gene: NA; CDR3nt: TGTGCCAGCAGCCACGGAGGTGGGAGGGGAGGCAATCAGCCCCAGCATTTT; CDR3aa: CASSHGGGRGGNQPQHF
j_gene: TRBJ1-2; abundance: NA; v_gene: TRBV9; d_gene: NA; CDR3nt: TGTGCCAGCAGCGTAGGGGCCGGGCGCTCGGGAGGCTACACCTTC; CDR3aa: CASSVGAGRSGGYTF
j_gene: TRBJ1-5; abundance: NA; v_gene: TRBV27; d_gene: TRBD1; CDR3nt: TGTGCCAGCAGTTTTCGACAGGGGCAGCCCCAGCATTTT; CDR3aa: CASSFRQGQPQHF
j_gene: TRBJ2-7; abundance: NA; v_gene: TRBV27; d_gene: NA; CDR3nt: TGTGCCAGCAGTTTAATGGTGGCAGGGACACAGCAGTACTTC; CDR3aa: CASSLMVAGTQQYF
j_gene: TRBJ2-5; abundance: NA; v_gene: TRBV4-2; d_gene: NA; CDR3nt: TGTGCCAGCAGCCAAGATAACTCACCGACCCAGTACTTC; CDR3aa: CASSQDNSPTQYF
j_gene: TRBJ1-1; abundance: NA; v_gene: TRBV5-6; d_gene: TRBD1; CDR3nt: TGTGCCAGCAGCATCCGGGACAGGGGGAACACTGAAGCTTTCTTT; CDR3aa: CASSIRDRGNTEAFF
j_gene: TRBJ2-7; abundance: NA; v_gene: TRBV10-3; d_gene: TRBD2; CDR3nt: TGTGCCATCAGTAGCGGGGGTTCCTACGAGCAGTACTTC; CDR3aa: CAISSGGSYEQYF
j_gene: TRBJ2-5; abundance: NA; v_gene: TRBV6-2/TRBV6-3; d_gene: NA; CDR3nt: TGTGCCAGCAGTTACTTACGGACAGGAGGGGAGACCCAGTACTTC; CDR3aa: CASSYLRTGGETQYF
j_gene: TRBJ2-1; abundance: NA; v_gene: TRBV9; d_gene: TRBD2; CDR3nt: TGTGCCAGCAGCGCCGGACTAGCGGTGTTCAATGAGCAGTTCTTC; CDR3aa: CASSAGLAVFNEQFF
j_gene: TRBJ1-2; abundance: NA; v_gene: TRBV19; d_gene: TRBD1; CDR3nt: TGTGCCAGTAGTACAGGGGGGACAGGAAGGACTAACTATGGCTACACCTTC; CDR3aa: CASSTGGTGRTNYGYTF
j_gene: TRBJ1-1; abundance: NA; v_gene: TRBV19; d_gene: NA; CDR3nt: TGTGCCAGTAGTACAGACAGAAAAACTGAAGCTTTCTTT; CDR3aa: CASSTDRKTEAFF
j_gene: TRBJ2-7; abundance: NA; v_gene: TRBV10-3; d_gene: TRBD1; CDR3nt: TGTGCCATCAGTTACGGACAGGGGGCTTCCTACGAGCAGTACTTC; CDR3aa: CAISYGQGASYEQYF
j_gene: TRBJ2-1; abundance: NA; v_gene: TRBV7-3; d_gene: NA; CDR3nt: TGTGCCAGCAGCTTAACAGGGGGCTCCTACAATGAGCAGTTCTTC; CDR3aa: CASSLTGGSYNEQFF
j_gene: TRBJ2-7; abundance: few; v_gene: TRBV6-1; d_gene: TRBD1; CDR3nt: TGTGCCAGCAGTGAAGAGGCGACAGGGCCATACGAGCAGTACTTC; CDR3aa: CASSEEATGPYEQYF
j_gene: TRBJ2-7; abundance: once; v_gene: TRBV13; d_gene: NA; CDR3nt: TGTGCCAGTAGAGACAGGACAGCTTCCTACGAGCAGTACTTC; CDR3aa: CASRDRTASYEQYF
j_gene: TRBJ2-1; abundance: NA; v_gene: TRBV5-6; d_gene: NA; CDR3nt: TGTGCCAGCAGCCTCTCACTATCTCACACCAATGAGCAGTTCTTC; CDR3aa: CASSLSLSHTNEQFF
j_gene: TRBJ1-2; abundance: NA; v_gene: TRBV12-3/TRBV12-4; d_gene: NA; CDR3nt: TGTGCCAGCAGACCGTCGGGGTACGGCTACACCTTC; CDR3aa: CASRPSGYGYTF
j_gene: TRBJ1-4; abundance: NA; v_gene: TRBV28; d_gene: NA; CDR3nt: TGTGCCAGCAGTTTACCCAAGACTGCCTATAATGAAAAACTGTTTTTT; CDR3aa: CASSLPKTAYNEKLFF
j_gene: TRBJ1-5; abundance: NA; v_gene: TRBV19; d_gene: NA; CDR3nt: TGTGCCAGTAGTATAGGGGCTGGACAGCCCCAGCATTTT; CDR3aa: CASSIGAGQPQHF
j_gene: TRBJ2-1; abundance: once; v_gene: TRBV28; d_gene: TRBD1; CDR3nt: TGTGCCAGCTGGGACCCCGGGACAGCCTACAATGAGCAGTTCTTC; CDR3aa: CASWDPGTAYNEQFF
j_gene: TRBJ2-1; abundance: NA; v_gene: TRBV7-6; d_gene: TRBD2; CDR3nt: TGTGCCAGCAGCTTACAGGCGGGAGGGGATGAGCAGTTCTTC; CDR3aa: CASSLQAGGDEQFF
j_gene: TRBJ2-5; abundance: NA; v_gene: TRBV6-5; d_gene: TRBD2; CDR3nt: TGTGCCAGCAGGGCAGCTCAGGGTAGCGGGGAGACCCAGTACTTC; CDR3aa: CASRAAQGSGETQYF
j_gene: TRBJ2-1; abundance: NA; v_gene: TRBV12-3/TRBV12-4; d_gene: NA; CDR3nt: TGTGCCAGCAGTTTGGCAGGGTACCATGAGCAGTTCTTC; CDR3aa: CASSLAGYHEQFF
j_gene: TRBJ1-5; abundance: NA; v_gene: TRBV19; d_gene: NA; CDR3nt: TGTGCCAGTAGTTTGCGACAGGGCAATCAGCCCCAGCATTTT; CDR3aa: CASSLRQGNQPQHF
j_gene: TRBJ2-1; abundance: NA; v_gene: TRBV3-1/TRBV3-2; d_gene: TRBD2; CDR3nt: TGTGCCAGCAGCCGAACCCACGGACTAGCGGCGAATGAGCAGTTCTTC; CDR3aa: CASSRTHGLAANEQFF
j_gene: TRBJ2-1; abundance: NA; v_gene: TRBV4-2; d_gene: NA; CDR3nt: TGTGCCAGCAGACCGCCGGGGTTGGGAGACAATGAGCAGTTCTTC; CDR3aa: CASRPPGLGDNEQFF
j_gene: TRBJ1-1; abundance: NA; v_gene: TRBV5-6; d_gene: TRBD1; CDR3nt: TGTGCCAGCAGTGGCGGGACAGGGTTTGTCACTGAAGCTTTCTTT; CDR3aa: CASSGGTGFVTEAFF